The T cell receptor (beta chain) described here comes from a study of T cells after yellow fever vaccination. Study-wide context: Researchers used SMART-Seq v4 Ultra Low Input to prepare fractions that had low cell numbers.

From the 5' RACE reads, TCRdb called clonotypes with MiXCR, one entry per CDR3 protein. Of around 600,000 distinct CDR3 sequences listed, roughly an eighth are singletons. Trimming at V came to 4 bases and at J to 4 bases, leaving 5 bases not matched to a gene. The CDR3 is made up of 16 amino acids. Germline CDR1 is MNHEY and CDR2 is SVGEGT. This clonotype was recorded once. The input for sequencing was PBMCs, taken on the day of the yellow fever booster vaccination. This chain joins TRBV6-2 or TRBV6-3 and TRBJ2-2; 11 bases line up with TRBD1. The origin of this receptor is a man aged 25-45 years who received the YFV17D yellow fever vaccine. The CDR3 DNA reads TGTGCCAGCAGTTCCCCGGACAGGGGGCTCACCGGGGAGCTGTTTTTT. Amino acid sequence: CASSSPDRGLTGELFF.